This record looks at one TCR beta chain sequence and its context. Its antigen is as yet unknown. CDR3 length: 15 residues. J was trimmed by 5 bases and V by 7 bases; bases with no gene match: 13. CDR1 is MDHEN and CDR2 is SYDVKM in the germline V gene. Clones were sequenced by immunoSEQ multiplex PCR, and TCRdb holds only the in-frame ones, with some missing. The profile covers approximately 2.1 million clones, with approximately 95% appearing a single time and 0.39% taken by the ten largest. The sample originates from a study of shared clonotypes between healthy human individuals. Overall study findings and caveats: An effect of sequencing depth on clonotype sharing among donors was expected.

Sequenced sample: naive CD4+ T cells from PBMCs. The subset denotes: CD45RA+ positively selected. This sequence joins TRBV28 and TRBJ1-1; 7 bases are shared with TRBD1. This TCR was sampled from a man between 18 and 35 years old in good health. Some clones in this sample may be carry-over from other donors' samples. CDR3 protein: CASILVGRGGTEAFF. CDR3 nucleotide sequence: TGTGCCAGCATCCTCGTAGGCAGGGGGGGGACTGAAGCTTTCTTT.